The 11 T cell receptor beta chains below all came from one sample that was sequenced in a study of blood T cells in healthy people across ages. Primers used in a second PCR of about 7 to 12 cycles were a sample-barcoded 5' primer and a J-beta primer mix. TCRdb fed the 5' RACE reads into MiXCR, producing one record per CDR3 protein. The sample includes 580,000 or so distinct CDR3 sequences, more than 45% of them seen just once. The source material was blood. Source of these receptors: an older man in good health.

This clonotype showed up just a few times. CDR3 amino acids: CASNPLGVVYNEQFF. The CDR3 DNA follows: TGTGCCAGCAACCCACTAGGGGTGGTCTACAATGAGCAGTTCTTC. This chain joins TRBV6-2 or TRBV6-3 and TRBJ2-1; TRBD1 or TRBD2 may be the D gene (5 bases each). Germline V gene sequence: CDR1 MNHEY, CDR2 SVGEGT. This CDR3 contains 15 residues. V was trimmed by 7 bases and J by 3 bases, leaving 16 bases between them.

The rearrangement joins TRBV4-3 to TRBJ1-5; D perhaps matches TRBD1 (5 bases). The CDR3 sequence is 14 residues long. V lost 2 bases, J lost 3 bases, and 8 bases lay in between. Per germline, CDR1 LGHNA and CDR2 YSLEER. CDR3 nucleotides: TGCGCCAGCAGCCAACAGGGCGTCAATCAGCCCCAGCATTTT. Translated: CASSQQGVNQPQHF.

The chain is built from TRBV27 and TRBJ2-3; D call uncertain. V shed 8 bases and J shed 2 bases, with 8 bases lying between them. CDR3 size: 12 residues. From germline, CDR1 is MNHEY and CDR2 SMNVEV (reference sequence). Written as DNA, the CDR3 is TGTGCCAGCGGATACATCACAGATACGCAGTATTTT. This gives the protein CASGYITDTQYF.

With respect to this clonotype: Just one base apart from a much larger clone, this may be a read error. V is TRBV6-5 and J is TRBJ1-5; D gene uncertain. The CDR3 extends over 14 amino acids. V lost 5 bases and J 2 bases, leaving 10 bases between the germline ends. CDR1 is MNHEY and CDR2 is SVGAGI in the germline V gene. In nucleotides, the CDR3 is TGTGCCAGCAGTGCAACTATAGGCAATCAGCCCCAGCATTTT. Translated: CASSATIGNQPQHF.

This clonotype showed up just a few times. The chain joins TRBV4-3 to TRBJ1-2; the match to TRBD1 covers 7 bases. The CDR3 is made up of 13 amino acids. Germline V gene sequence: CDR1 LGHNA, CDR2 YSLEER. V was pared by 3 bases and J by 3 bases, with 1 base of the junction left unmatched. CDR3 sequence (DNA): TGCGCCAGCAGCCAGGGACAGTACTATGGCTACACCTTC. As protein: CASSQGQYYGYTF.

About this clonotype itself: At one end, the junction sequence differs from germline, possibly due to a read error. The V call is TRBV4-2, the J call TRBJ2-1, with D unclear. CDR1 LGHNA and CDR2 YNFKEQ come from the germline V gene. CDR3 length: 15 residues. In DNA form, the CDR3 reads TGTGCCAGCAGCCAAGAGGTACTCTCCAACAATGAGCAGTTCTTC. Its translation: CASSQEVLSNNEQFF.

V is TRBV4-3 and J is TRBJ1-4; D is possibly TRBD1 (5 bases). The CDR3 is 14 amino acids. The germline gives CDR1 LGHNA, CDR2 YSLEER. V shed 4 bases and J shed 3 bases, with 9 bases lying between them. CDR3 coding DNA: TGCGCCAGCAGCCGGGGCAGGGCTAATGAAAAACTGTTTTTT. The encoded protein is CASSRGRANEKLFF.

The CDR3 coding sequence is TGTGCCAGCAGCTTGGCCGAGGCGGATTTACAAGAGACCCAGTACTTC. This encodes CASSLAEADLQETQYF. The V call is TRBV5-5, the J call TRBJ2-4; D gene unclear. The DNA end favors TRBJ2-5, so the J call may be wrong. CDR1 and CDR2 from the germline V gene are SGHKS and YYEKEE (reference sequence). This CDR3 is built from 16 residues.

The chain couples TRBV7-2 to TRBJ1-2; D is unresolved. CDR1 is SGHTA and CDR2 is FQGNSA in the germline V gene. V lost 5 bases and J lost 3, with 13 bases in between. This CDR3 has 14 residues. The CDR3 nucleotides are TGTGCCAGCAGCACCTTCGGGGTAGACTATGGCTACACCTTC. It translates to CASSTFGVDYGYTF.

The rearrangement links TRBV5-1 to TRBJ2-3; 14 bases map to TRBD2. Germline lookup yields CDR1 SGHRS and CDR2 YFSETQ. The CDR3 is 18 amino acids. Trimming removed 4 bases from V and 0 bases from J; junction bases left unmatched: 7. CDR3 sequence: CASSAGLAGVGSTDTQYF. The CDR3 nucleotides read TGCGCCAGCAGCGCGGGACTAGCGGGAGTCGGCAGCACAGATACGCAGTATTTT.

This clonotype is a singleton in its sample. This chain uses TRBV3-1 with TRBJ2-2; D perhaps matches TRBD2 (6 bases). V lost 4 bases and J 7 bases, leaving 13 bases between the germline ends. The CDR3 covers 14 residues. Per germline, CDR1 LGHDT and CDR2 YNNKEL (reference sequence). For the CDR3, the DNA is TGTGCCAGCAGCCGGGACTTTTTCGGCGGGGAGCTGTTTTTT. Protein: CASSRDFFGGELFF.